Below, one T cell receptor beta chain is given with its context. This clonotype showed up just a few times. The specificity of this receptor is unknown. Nothing much larger sits one base from this clone, and base qualities are not available. This entry comes from a study of response to subunit inactivated influenza vaccine (dated by TCRdb to between 2017 and 2018). At the level of the whole study: Deep quantitative T cell receptor repertoire profiling was used in the study to track responses to a trivalent subunit inactivated influenza vaccine. Here is what the overall study found, with its caveats: It was suggested by the authors that each seasonal influenza vaccination may recruit only a limited number of new T cells.

The trim is 10 bases for V and 7 bases for J, with a gap of 20 bases between the germline ends. CDR1 and CDR2, per the germline V gene, are MNHEY and SVGAGI. The CDR3, cysteine through phenylalanine, is 14 amino acids long. Just CDR3 DNA is preserved here, 42 bases in frame from base 1. The library was generated by RT-PCR. Instrument on record: Illumina HiSeq 2500. TCRdb ran its own pipeline on the public reads, namely fastp trimming at Q25 and MiXCR clone calling, and kept in-frame beta chains. Every entry covers one CDR3 protein and lists the most common genes and DNA from its rows. In this sample the table shows about 500,000 distinct CDR3 sequences, roughly 7.6% of which occur a single time. The ten largest clones represent 13% of the sample.

The sequences come from PBMCs from blood, collected less than 30 months after vaccination. The clonotype comes from a man between 50 and 75 years old who received an inactivated influenza vaccine. Donor details come from another sample of the same person, matched by shared clones. The rearrangement joined TRBV6-5 to TRBJ2-1, with the D call perhaps TRBD1 or TRBD2, each one matching 5 bases. The bases are TGTGCCACCCGTTCGGGACCCCCCTTAAATGAGCAGTTCTTC. The translation is CATRSGPPLNEQFF.